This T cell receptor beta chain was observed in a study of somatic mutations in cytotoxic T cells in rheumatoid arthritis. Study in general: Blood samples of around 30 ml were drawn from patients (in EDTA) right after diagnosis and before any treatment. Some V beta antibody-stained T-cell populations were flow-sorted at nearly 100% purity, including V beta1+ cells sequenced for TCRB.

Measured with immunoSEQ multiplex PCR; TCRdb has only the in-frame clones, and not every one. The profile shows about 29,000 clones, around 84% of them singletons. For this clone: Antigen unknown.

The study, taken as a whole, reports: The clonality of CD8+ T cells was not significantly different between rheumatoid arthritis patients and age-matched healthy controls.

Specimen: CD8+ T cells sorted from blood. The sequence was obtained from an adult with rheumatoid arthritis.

CDR3 region: CASSLLGGRAGDTQYF. The CDR3, as DNA: TGTGCCAGCAGCCTTCTCGGCGGGAGGGCCGGAGATACGCAGTATTTT. The chain couples TRBV11-1 to TRBJ2-3; 9 nucleotides agree with TRBD2. Trimming at V came to 5 bases and at J to 5 bases, leaving 11 bases not matched to a gene. Germline V gives CDR1 SGHAT, CDR2 FQDESV (reference sequence). The CDR3 covers 16 residues.